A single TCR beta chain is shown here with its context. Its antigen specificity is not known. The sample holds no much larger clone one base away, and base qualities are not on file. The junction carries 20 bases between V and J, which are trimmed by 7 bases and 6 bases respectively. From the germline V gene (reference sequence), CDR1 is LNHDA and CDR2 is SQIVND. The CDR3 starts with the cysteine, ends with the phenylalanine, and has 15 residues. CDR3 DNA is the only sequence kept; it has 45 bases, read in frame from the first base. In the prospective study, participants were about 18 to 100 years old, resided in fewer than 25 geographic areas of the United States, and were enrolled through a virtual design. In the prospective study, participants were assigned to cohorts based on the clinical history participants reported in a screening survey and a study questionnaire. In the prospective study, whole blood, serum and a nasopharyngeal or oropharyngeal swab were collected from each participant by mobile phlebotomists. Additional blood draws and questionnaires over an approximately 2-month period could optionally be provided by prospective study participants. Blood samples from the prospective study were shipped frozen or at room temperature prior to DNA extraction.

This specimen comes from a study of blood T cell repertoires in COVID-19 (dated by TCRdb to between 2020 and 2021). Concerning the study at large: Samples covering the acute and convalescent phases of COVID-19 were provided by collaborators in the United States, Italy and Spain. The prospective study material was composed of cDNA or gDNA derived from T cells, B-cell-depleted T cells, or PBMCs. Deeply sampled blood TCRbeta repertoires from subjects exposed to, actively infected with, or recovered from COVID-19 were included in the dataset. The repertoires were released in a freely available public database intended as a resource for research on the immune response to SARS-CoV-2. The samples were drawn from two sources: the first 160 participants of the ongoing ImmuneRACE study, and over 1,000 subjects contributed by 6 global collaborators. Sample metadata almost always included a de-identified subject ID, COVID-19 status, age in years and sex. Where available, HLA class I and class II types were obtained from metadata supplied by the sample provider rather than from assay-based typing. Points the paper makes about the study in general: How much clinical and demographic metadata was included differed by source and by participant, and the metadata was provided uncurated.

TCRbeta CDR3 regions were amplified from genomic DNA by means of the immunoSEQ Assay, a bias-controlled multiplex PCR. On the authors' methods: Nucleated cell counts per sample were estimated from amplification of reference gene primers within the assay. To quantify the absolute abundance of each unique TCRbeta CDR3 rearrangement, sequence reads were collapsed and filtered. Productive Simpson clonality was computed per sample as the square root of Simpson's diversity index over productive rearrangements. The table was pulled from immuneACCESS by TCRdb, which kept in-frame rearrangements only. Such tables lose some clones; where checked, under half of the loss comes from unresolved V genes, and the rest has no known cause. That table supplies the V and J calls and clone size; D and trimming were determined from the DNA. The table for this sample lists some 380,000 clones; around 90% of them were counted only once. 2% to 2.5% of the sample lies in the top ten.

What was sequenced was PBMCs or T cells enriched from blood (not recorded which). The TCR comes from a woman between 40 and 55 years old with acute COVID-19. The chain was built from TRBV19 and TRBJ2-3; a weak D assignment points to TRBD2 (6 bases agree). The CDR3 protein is CASNERATRLDTQYF. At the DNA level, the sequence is TGTGCCAGTAATGAGCGGGCGACGCGACTGGATACGCAGTATTTT.